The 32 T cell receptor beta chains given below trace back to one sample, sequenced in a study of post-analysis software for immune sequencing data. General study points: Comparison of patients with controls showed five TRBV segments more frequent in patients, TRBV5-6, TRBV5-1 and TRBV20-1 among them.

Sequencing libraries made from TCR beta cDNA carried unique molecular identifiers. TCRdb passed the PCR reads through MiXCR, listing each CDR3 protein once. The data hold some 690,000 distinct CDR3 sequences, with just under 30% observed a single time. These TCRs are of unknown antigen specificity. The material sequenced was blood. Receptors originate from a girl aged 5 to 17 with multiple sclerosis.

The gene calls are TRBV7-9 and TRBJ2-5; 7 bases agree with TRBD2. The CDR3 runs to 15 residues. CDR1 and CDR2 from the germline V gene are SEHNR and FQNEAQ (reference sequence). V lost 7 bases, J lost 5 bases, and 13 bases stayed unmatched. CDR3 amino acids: CASKKAVGEGETQYF. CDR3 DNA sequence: TGTGCCAGCAAAAAAGCCGTGGGGGAGGGGGAGACCCAGTACTTC.

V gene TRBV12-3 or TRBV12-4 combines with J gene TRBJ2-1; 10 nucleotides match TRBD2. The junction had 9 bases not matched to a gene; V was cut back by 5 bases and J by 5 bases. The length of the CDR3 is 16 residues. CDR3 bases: TGTGCCAGCAGTGCGTCTAGCGGGAGCTTGAACAATGAGCAGTTCTTC. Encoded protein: CASSASSGSLNNEQFF.

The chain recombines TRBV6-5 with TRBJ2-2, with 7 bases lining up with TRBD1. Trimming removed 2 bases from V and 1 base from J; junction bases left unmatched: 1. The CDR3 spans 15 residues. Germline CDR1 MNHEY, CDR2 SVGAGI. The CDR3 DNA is TGTGCCAGCAGTTACGGGACAGAGAACACCGGGGAGCTGTTTTTT. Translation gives CASSYGTENTGELFF.

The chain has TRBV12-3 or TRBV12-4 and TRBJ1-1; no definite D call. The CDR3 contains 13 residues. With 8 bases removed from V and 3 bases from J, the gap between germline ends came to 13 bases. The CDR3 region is CASSKKSHTEAFF. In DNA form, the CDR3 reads TGTGCCAGCTCAAAAAAGAGCCACACTGAAGCTTTCTTT.

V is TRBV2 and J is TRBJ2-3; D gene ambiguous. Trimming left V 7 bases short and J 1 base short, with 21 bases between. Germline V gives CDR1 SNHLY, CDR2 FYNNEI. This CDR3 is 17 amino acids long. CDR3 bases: TGTGCCAGCACCCGAGTGGATACCAGCGTGGGCACAGATACGCAGTATTTT. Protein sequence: CASTRVDTSVGTDTQYF.

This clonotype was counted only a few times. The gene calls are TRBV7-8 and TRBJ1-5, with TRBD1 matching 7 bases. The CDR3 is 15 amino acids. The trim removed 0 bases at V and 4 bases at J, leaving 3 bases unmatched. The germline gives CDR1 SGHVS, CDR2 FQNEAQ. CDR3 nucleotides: TGTGCCAGCAGCTTAGCGACAGGGTGGAATCAGCCCCAGCATTTT. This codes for CASSLATGWNQPQHF.

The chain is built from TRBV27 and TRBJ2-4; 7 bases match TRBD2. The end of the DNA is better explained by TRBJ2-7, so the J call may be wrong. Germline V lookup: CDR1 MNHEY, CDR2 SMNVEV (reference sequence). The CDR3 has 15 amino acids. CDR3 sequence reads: CASSLLRELSHEQYF. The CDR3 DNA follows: TGTGCCAGCAGTTTATTGCGGGAGCTGTCTCACGAGCAGTACTTC.

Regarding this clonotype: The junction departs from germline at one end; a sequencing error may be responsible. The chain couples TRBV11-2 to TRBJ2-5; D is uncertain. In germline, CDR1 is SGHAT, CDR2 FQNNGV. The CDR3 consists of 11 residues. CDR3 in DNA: TGTGTCAGCAGCCCTCAAGAGACCCAGTACTTC. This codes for CVSSPQETQYF.

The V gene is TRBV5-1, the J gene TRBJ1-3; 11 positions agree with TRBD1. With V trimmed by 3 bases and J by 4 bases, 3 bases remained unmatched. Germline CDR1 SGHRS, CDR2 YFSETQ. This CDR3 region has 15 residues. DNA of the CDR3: TGCGCCAGCAGCTCGGACAGGGGGCTCGGAAACACCATATATTTT. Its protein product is CASSSDRGLGNTIYF.

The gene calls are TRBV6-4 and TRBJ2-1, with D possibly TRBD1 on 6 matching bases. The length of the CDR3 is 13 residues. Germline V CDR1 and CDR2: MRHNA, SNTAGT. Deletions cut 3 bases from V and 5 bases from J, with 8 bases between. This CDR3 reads CASSDQGNNEQFF. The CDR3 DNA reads TGTGCCAGCAGTGATCAGGGGAACAATGAGCAGTTCTTC.

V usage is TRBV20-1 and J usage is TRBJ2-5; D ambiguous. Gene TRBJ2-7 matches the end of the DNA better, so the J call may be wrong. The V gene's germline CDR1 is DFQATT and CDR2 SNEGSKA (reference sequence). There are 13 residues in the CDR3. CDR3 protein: CSARVHRTSEQYF. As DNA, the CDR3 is TGCAGTGCTAGAGTTCACCGGACGAGCGAGCAGTACTTC.

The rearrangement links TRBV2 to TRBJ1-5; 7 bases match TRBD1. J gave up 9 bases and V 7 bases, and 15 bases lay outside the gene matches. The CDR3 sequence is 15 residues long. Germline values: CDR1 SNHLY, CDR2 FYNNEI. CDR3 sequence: CASTLQGPDSLPQHF. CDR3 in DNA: TGTGCCAGCACCCTACAGGGGCCTGATTCTCTGCCCCAGCATTTT. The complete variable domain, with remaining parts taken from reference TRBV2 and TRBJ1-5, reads EPEVTQTPSHQVTQMGQEVILRCVPISNHLYFYWYRQILGQKVEFLVSFYNNEISEKSEIFDDQFSVERPDGSNFTLKIRSTKLEDSAMYFCASTLQGPDSLPQHFGDGTRLSIL.

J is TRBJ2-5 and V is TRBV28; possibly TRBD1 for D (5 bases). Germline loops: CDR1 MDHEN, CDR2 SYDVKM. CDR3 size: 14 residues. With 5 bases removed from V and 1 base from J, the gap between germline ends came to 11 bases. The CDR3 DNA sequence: TGTGCCAGCAGTCCAGGGCACTCCCAAGAGACCCAGTACTTC. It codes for CASSPGHSQETQYF.

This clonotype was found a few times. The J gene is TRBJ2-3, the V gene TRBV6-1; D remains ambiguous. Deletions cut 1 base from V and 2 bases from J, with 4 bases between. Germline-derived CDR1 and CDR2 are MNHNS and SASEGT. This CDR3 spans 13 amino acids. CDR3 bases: TGTGCCAGCAGTGAAGAATACACAGATACGCAGTATTTT. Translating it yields CASSEEYTDTQYF.

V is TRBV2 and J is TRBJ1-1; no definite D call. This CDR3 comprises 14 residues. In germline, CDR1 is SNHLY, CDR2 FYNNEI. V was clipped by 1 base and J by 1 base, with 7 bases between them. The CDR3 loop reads CASSEGQTNTEAFF. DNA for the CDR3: TGTGCCAGCAGTGAAGGGCAGACGAACACTGAAGCTTTCTTT.

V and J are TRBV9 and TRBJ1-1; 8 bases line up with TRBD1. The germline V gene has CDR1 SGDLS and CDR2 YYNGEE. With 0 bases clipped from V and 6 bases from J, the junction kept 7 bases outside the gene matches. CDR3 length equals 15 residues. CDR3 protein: CASSVGGQGVAEAFF. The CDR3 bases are TGTGCCAGCAGCGTAGGCGGACAGGGAGTCGCTGAAGCTTTCTTT.

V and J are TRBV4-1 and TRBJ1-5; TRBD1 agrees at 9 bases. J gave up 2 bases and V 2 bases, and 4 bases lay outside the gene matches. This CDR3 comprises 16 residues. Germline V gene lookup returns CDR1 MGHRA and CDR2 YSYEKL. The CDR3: CASSQLRQGGNQPQHF. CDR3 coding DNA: TGCGCCAGCAGCCAACTGCGACAGGGGGGCAATCAGCCCCAGCATTTT.

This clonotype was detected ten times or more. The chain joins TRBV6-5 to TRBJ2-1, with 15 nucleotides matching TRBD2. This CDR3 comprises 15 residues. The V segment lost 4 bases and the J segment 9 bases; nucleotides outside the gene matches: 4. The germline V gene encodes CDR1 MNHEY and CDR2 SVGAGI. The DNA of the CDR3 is TGTGCCAGCAGTTGGGGACTAGCGGGAGGCAGTGAGCAGTTCTTC. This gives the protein CASSWGLAGGSEQFF.

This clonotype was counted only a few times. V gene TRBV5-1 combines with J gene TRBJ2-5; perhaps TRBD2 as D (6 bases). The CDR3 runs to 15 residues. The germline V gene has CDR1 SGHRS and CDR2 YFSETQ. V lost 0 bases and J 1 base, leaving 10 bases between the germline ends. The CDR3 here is CASSLAGSLQETQYF. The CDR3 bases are TGCGCCAGCAGCTTGGCCGGGAGCCTCCAAGAGACCCAGTACTTC.

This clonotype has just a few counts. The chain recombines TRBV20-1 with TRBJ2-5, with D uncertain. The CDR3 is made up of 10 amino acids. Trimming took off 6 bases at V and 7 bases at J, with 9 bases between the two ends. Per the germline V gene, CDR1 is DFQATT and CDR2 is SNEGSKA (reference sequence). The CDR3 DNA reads TGCAGTGCGACCATGGGGACCCAGTACTTC. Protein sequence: CSATMGTQYF.

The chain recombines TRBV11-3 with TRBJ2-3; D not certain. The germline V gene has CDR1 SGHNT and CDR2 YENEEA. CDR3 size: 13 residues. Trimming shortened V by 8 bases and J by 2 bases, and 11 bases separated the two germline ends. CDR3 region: CASVDGNTDTQYF. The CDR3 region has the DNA TGTGCCAGCGTCGACGGAAACACAGATACGCAGTATTTT.

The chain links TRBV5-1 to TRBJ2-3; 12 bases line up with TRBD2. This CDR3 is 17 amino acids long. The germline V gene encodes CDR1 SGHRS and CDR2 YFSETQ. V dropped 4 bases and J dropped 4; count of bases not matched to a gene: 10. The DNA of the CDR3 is TGCGCCAGCAGCCCCCGTTCCTCTAGCGGGGGGGCAGATACGCAGTATTTT. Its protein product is CASSPRSSSGGADTQYF.

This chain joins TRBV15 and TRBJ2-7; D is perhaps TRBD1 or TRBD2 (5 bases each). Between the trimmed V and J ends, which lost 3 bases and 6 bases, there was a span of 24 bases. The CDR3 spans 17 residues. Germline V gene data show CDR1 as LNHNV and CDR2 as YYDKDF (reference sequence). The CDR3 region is CATSSPSRGRHSVEQYF. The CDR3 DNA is TGTGCCACCAGCAGCCCCTCGAGGGGACGACATTCCGTCGAGCAGTACTTC.

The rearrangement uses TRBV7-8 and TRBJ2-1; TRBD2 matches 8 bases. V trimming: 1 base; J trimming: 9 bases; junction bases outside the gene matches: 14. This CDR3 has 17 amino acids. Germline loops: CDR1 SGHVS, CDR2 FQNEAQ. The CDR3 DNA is TGTGCCAGCAGCTTAGATTTTCGGGAGGGCCAAACTCGTGAGCAGTTCTTC. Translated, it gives CASSLDFREGQTREQFF. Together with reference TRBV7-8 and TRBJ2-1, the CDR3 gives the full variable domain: GAGVSQSPRYKVAKRGQDVALRCDPISGHVSLFWYQQALGQGPEFLTYFQNEAQLDKSGLPSDRFFAERPEGSVSTLKIQRTQQEDSAVYLCASSLDFREGQTREQFFGPGTRLTVL.

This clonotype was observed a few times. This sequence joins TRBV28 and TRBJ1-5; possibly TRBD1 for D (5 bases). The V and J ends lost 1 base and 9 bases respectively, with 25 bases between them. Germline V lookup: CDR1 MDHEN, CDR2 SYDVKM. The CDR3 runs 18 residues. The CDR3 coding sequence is TGTGCCAGCAGTTTATTTTCCAACCGGGACGGTAGAATCGTGCCCCAGCATTTT. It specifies CASSLFSNRDGRIVPQHF.

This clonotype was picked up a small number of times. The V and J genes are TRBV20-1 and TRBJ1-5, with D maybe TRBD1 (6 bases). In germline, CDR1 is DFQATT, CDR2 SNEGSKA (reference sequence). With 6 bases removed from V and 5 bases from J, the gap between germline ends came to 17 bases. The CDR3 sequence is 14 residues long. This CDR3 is CSARRDRTYQPQHF. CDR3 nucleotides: TGCAGTGCCCGCCGAGACAGGACTTATCAGCCCCAGCATTTT.

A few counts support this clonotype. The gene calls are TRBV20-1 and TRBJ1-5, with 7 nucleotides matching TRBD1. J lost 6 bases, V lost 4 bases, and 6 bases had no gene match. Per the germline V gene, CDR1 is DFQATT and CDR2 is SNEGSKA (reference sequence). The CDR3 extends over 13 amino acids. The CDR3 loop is CSAKDRAAQPQHF. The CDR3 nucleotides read TGCAGTGCTAAAGACAGGGCGGCTCAGCCCCAGCATTTT.

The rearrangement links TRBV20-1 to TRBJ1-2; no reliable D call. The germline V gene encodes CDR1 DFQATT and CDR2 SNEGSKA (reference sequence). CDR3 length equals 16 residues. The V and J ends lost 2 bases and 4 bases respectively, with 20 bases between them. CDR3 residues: CSARPPGRTWAYGYTF. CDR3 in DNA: TGCAGTGCTAGACCCCCCGGCCGGACCTGGGCCTATGGCTACACCTTC.

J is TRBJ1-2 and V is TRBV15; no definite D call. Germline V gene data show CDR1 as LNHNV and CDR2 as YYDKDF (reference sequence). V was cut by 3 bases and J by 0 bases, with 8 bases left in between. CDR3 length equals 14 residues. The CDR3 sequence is CATSSSGSNYGYTF. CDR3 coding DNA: TGTGCCACCAGCAGCTCCGGATCTAACTATGGCTACACCTTC.

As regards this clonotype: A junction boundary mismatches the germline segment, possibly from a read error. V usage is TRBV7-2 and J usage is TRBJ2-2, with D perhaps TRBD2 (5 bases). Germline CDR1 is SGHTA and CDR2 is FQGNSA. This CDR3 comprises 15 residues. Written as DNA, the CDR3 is TGTGCCAGCAGCTTAGTGCGGTTTAACACCGGGGAGTTGTTTTTT. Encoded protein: CASSLVRFNTGELFF.

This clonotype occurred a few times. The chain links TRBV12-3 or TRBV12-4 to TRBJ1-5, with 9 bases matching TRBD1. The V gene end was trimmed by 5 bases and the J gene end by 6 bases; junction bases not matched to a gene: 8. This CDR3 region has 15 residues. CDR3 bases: TGTGCCAGCAGTAGAGCCCCGGGACAGGGTCAGCCCCAGCATTTT. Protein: CASSRAPGQGQPQHF.

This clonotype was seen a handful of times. CDR3 loop: CASRPEYGYTF. In DNA, the CDR3 is TGTGCCAGCAGGCCCGAATATGGCTACACCTTC. The V call is TRBV12-3 or TRBV12-4, the J call TRBJ1-2; no clear D gene. The CDR3 extends over 11 amino acids. Trimming pared 6 bases from V and 5 bases from J, leaving 7 bases between.